The 25 T cell receptor beta chains given below trace back to one sample, sequenced in a study of CD8+ T cells in alopecia areata. RNA was isolated and reverse transcribed to cDNA, the sequencing template. Only in-frame clones appear in the TCRdb table, and some are missing; sequencing was by immunoSEQ multiplex PCR. The table shows some 42,000 clones, with about nine tenths occurring only once. Treatment given: oral pan-JAK inhibitor, 5-10 mg twice daily. Sample: CD8+ T cells sorted from blood, taken at week 24, from a patient treated with tofacitinib. The receptors were sampled from a human donor with alopecia areata.

The chain uses TRBV19 and TRBJ1-5; D is unclear. V was cut by 2 bases and J by 0 bases, with 8 bases left in between. This CDR3 spans 15 amino acids. CDR1 is LNHDA, CDR2 SQIVND, per germline (reference sequence). DNA for the CDR3: TGTGCCAGTAGTATATTGGACTATAGCAATCAGCCCCAGCATTTT. Translated: CASSILDYSNQPQHF.

Of note for this clone: The sample carries other DNA sequences with the same CDR3. The J gene is TRBJ2-3, the V gene TRBV29-1, with TRBD1 matching 11 bases. Germline CDR1 and CDR2: SQVTM and ANQGSEA. The CDR3 has 14 residues. J was trimmed by 4 bases and V by 3 bases; bases with no gene match: 3. The chain's CDR3 is CSVEGTGGSDTQYF. The CDR3 nucleotides read TGCAGCGTTGAGGGGACAGGGGGTTCAGATACGCAGTATTTT.

The chain carries TRBV27 and TRBJ2-2; the match to TRBD2 covers 11 bases. Germline V CDR1 and CDR2: MNHEY, SMNVEV (reference sequence). V lost 0 bases and J lost 4; bases outside the gene matches: 1. The CDR3 length is 16 residues. The CDR3 reads CASSLSSGGVTGELFF. The CDR3 DNA follows: TGTGCCAGCAGTTTATCTAGCGGGGGGGTCACCGGGGAGCTGTTTTTT.

V and J are TRBV2 and TRBJ2-7, with 7 bases identical to TRBD1. The CDR3 length is 18 residues. Germline loops: CDR1 SNHLY, CDR2 FYNNEI. The trim removed 1 base at V and 2 bases at J, leaving 14 bases unmatched. Here the CDR3 reads CASSEEFRTGVLTYEQYF. In DNA, the CDR3 is TGTGCCAGCAGTGAAGAATTTAGGACAGGCGTGTTAACCTACGAGCAGTACTTC.

The chain has TRBV9 and TRBJ1-5; 8 positions agree with TRBD1. The length of the CDR3 is 15 residues. The V gene end was trimmed by 4 bases and the J gene end by 3 bases; junction bases not matched to a gene: 6. In germline, CDR1 is SGDLS, CDR2 YYNGEE. CDR3 amino acids: CASSPGTGTNQPQHF. In nucleotides, the CDR3 is TGTGCCAGCAGCCCAGGGACAGGCACCAATCAGCCCCAGCATTTT.

The chain joins TRBV7-2 to TRBJ2-7, with D unresolved. Trimming removed 3 bases from V and 3 bases from J, with 6 bases in between. Per germline, CDR1 SGHTA and CDR2 FQGNSA. This CDR3 comprises 12 residues. The CDR3 loop is CASSFPNYEQYF. The CDR3 coding sequence is TGTGCCAGCAGCTTTCCAAACTACGAGCAGTACTTC.

The chain employs TRBV2 and TRBJ2-7; D is uncertain. The CDR3 spans 12 residues. CDR1 is SNHLY, CDR2 FYNNEI, per germline. V was trimmed by 9 bases and J by 4 bases, leaving 13 bases between them. The CDR3 region is CASSGQQYEQYF. In DNA form, the CDR3 reads TGTGCCAGTTCGGGCCAGCAATACGAGCAGTACTTC. Full variable domain (rest looked up from reference TRBV2 and TRBJ2-7): EPEVTQTPSHQVTQMGQEVILRCVPISNHLYFYWYRQILGQKVEFLVSFYNNEISEKSEIFDDQFSVERPDGSNFTLKIRSTKLEDSAMYFCASSGQQYEQYFGPGTRLTVT.

The DNA of the CDR3 is TGTGCCAGCAGCCTCGTGGCGGGGGGCAATGAGCAGTTCTTC. Encoded protein: CASSLVAGGNEQFF. V and J are TRBV7-9 and TRBJ2-1; TRBD2 agrees at 8 bases. The CDR3 loop spans 14 amino acids. Germline trimming cut 5 bases from V and 6 bases from J; bases unmatched to any gene: 6. The germline V gene encodes CDR1 SEHNR and CDR2 FQNEAQ (reference sequence). Variable domain in full (rest from reference TRBV7-9 and TRBJ2-1): DTGVSQNPRHKITKRGQNVTFRCDPISEHNRLYWYRQTLGQGPEFLTYFQNEAQLEKSRLLSDRFSAERPKGSFSTLEIQRTEQGDSAMYLCASSLVAGGNEQFFGPGTRLTVL.

The chain links TRBV6-5 to TRBJ2-5, with 9 positions matching TRBD1. The end of the DNA aligns better with TRBJ2-7, so the J call may be wrong. This CDR3 is built from 14 residues. In germline, CDR1 is MNHEY, CDR2 SVGAGI. CDR3 sequence: CACAPGQGSYEQYF. CDR3 DNA sequence: TGTGCCTGTGCTCCGGGACAGGGTTCGTACGAGCAGTACTTC.

The genes are TRBV4-3 and TRBJ2-1, with a weak D call TRBD1 (5 bases). Germline V gene sequence: CDR1 LGHNA, CDR2 YSLEER. The length of the CDR3 is 14 residues. Trimming removed 1 base from V and 3 bases from J, with 7 bases in between. CDR3 in amino acids: CASSQADIYNEQFF. The CDR3 DNA reads as TGCGCCAGCAGCCAAGCGGACATCTACAATGAGCAGTTCTTC.

This chain links TRBV27 with TRBJ2-7, with TRBD1 matching over 7 bases. The junction had 6 bases not matched to a gene; V was cut back by 4 bases and J by 3 bases. CDR1 is MNHEY, CDR2 SMNVEV, per germline (reference sequence). The CDR3 length is 14 residues. The CDR3 DNA sequence: TGTGCCAGCAGTTCAGTAGGGGGCGGCTACGAGCAGTACTTC. Translation gives CASSSVGGGYEQYF.

This clone was detected only once. The chain recombines TRBV5-1 with TRBJ2-7; a weak D match, TRBD1 (5 bases). Trimming cost V 1 base and J 0 bases, with 8 bases left between them. Germline V CDR1 and CDR2: SGHRS, YFSETQ. This CDR3 has 14 residues. The chain's CDR3 is CASSLSRDSYEQYF. The CDR3 DNA follows: TGCGCCAGCAGCTTGAGCAGGGACTCCTACGAGCAGTACTTC.

The CDR3 coding sequence is TGTGCCAGCAGTTACTCACAGAGCTACGAGCAGTACTTC. Translating gives CASSYSQSYEQYF. The V and J genes are TRBV6-5 and TRBJ2-7, with no clear D. Germline lookup yields CDR1 MNHEY and CDR2 SVGAGI. V shed 0 bases and J shed 3 bases, with 6 bases lying between them. CDR3 size: 13 residues.

The chain couples TRBV10-2 to TRBJ2-5; a weak D match, TRBD1 (5 bases). The DNA end is more similar to TRBJ2-7, so the J call may be wrong. This CDR3 has 14 amino acids. Germline lookup yields CDR1 WSHSY and CDR2 SAAADI. As DNA, the CDR3 is TGCGCCAGCACCAAGGACATCCTCTCCTACGAGCAGTACTTC. Translation gives CASTKDILSYEQYF.

J is TRBJ2-2 and V is TRBV5-4; 8 bases match TRBD1. The CDR3 is 15 amino acids. Germline V lookup: CDR1 SGHNT, CDR2 YYREEE (reference sequence). The V segment lost 4 bases and the J segment 6 bases; nucleotides outside the gene matches: 8. This CDR3 reads CASSSVDREAGELFF. CDR3 DNA sequence: TGTGCCAGCAGCAGCGTGGACAGGGAGGCCGGGGAGCTGTTTTTT.

The rearrangement links TRBV12-2 to TRBJ2-7. TRBV12-2 is listed as a pseudogene. The CDR3 sequence is 12 residues long. Here the CDR3 DNA reads TGTGCAAGTCGCTCCGACCCCTACGAGCAGTACTTC. Amino acid sequence: CASRSDPYEQYF.

This clone was found once. This chain uses TRBV2 with TRBJ2-6, with 7 bases matching TRBD1. In germline, CDR1 is SNHLY, CDR2 FYNNEI. Trimming cost V 3 bases and J 0 bases; bases outside gene matches: 5. The CDR3 is 17 amino acids. The chain's CDR3 is CASSDEGALSGANVLTF. CDR3 in DNA: TGTGCCAGCAGTGATGAGGGGGCCCTCTCTGGGGCCAACGTCCTGACTTTC.

Note on this clone: One junction end does not reproduce the germline sequence, and a read error may be involved. V gene TRBV7-7 combines with J gene TRBJ2-1; no definite D call. This CDR3 is built from 16 residues. In germline, CDR1 is SSHAT, CDR2 FNYEAQ (reference sequence). CDR3 DNA sequence: TGTGCTAGCAGCCCCCCCGGGTCAGTTTCCTACAATGAGCAGTTCTTC. Residues: CASSPPGSVSYNEQFF.

The count of this clone is one. This chain connects TRBV5-6 to TRBJ2-7, with TRBD1 matching 8 bases. The CDR3 covers 14 residues. The V segment lost 4 bases and the J segment 6 bases; nucleotides outside the gene matches: 9. Germline V gene sequence: CDR1 SGHDT, CDR2 YYEEEE. As DNA, the CDR3 is TGTGCCAGCAGCCCTGGACAGGGAGTAAGCGAGCAGTACTTC. Its protein product is CASSPGQGVSEQYF. The whole variable domain, filled in from reference TRBV5-6 and TRBJ2-7, reads DAGVTQSPTHLIKTRGQQVTLRCSPKSGHDTVSWYQQALGQGPQFIFQYYEEEERQRGNFPDRFSGHQFPNYSSELNVNALLLGDSALYLCASSPGQGVSEQYFGPGTRLTVT.

As DNA, the CDR3 is TGTGCCAGCAGCCCGCGGGAGTTGGCTGAAGCTTTCTTT. Translating gives CASSPRELAEAFF. This chain joins TRBV7-9 and TRBJ1-1; unclear D gene. CDR3 length: 13 residues. Trimming removed 5 bases from V and 6 bases from J, with 13 bases in between. Germline values: CDR1 SEHNR, CDR2 FQNEAQ (reference sequence).

This chain uses TRBV28 with TRBJ2-7; D is unresolved. The V gene lost 5 bases and the J gene lost 4 bases, with 18 bases spanning the gap. CDR1 is MDHEN and CDR2 is SYDVKM in the germline V gene. The CDR3 is made up of 15 amino acids. As DNA, the CDR3 is TGTGCCAGCAGTCCGACGCCCGGGCCTTTTTACGAGCAGTACTTC. It codes for CASSPTPGPFYEQYF. Supplemented by reference TRBV28 and TRBJ2-7, the full variable domain reads DVKVTQSSRYLVKRTGEKVFLECVQDMDHENMFWYRQDPGLGLRLIYFSYDVKMKEKGDIPEGYSVSREKKERFSLILESASTNQTSMYLCASSPTPGPFYEQYFGPGTRLTVT.

The chain couples TRBV6-1 to TRBJ2-5, with D possibly called TRBD1 or TRBD2 (5 bases each). The end of the DNA is better explained by TRBJ2-7, so the J call may be wrong. CDR1 is MNHNS, CDR2 SASEGT, per germline. The CDR3 extends over 15 amino acids. CDR3 sequence: CASSEEGDAPYEQYF. The CDR3 region has the DNA TGTGCCAGCAGTGAAGAAGGGGACGCGCCCTACGAGCAGTACTTC.

This clone was seen a few times. The genes are TRBV6-1 and TRBJ2-2; D may be TRBD1 (5 bases). Germline loops: CDR1 MNHNS, CDR2 SASEGT. V lost 0 bases, J lost 4 bases, and 9 bases lay in between. CDR3 size: 15 residues. The CDR3, as DNA: TGTGCCAGCAGTGAAGCCGAAGGGGTCACCGGGGAGCTGTTTTTT. It encodes CASSEAEGVTGELFF.

This chain connects TRBV7-8 to TRBJ2-7; 7 bases are a match to TRBD1. The CDR3 spans 16 residues. Germline CDR1 is SGHVS and CDR2 is FQNEAQ. The ends lost 1 base at V and 6 bases at J; junction bases unmatched: 12. The CDR3 bases are TGTGCCAGCAGCTTAGGGGCGCCAGGGGGTGTCGCCGAGCAGTACTTC. Its protein is CASSLGAPGGVAEQYF.

This clone was observed a handful of times. The chain recombines TRBV29-1 with TRBJ2-7; the D gene is possibly TRBD1 (6 bases). V was trimmed by 7 bases and J by 0 bases, leaving 16 bases between them. CDR3 size: 14 residues. Per germline, CDR1 SQVTM and CDR2 ANQGSEA. CDR3 DNA sequence: TGCAGCGCTTACGGGACACCAGACTCCTACGAGCAGTACTTC. The encoded protein is CSAYGTPDSYEQYF.